This T cell receptor beta chain is drawn from a study of blood T cell repertoires in COVID-19. Here immunoSEQ multiplex PCR was the method, and the copy in TCRdb shows in-frame clones only, minus some. The sample includes over 150,000 clones, 80% to 85% of them seen just once. Trimming took 5 bases from V and 1 from J, leaving 9 bases between them. Germline-derived CDR1 and CDR2 are SGHRS and YFSETQ. The CDR3 is made up of 13 amino acids. V usage is TRBV5-1 and J usage is TRBJ1-1, with D possibly TRBD1 on 6 matching bases. The TCR was taken from a man aged 18-30 years with active or convalescent COVID-19. Sequenced material: peripheral blood. This CDR3 is CASSPTGNTEAFF. CDR3 coding DNA: TGCGCCAGCAGTCCGACAGGGAACACTGAAGCTTTCTTT. Together with reference TRBV5-1 and TRBJ1-1, the CDR3 gives the full variable domain: KAGVTQTPRYLIKTRGQQVTLSCSPISGHRSVSWYQQTPGQGLQFLFEYFSETQRNKGNFPGRFSGRQFSNSRSEMNVSTLELGDSALYLCASSPTGNTEAFFGQGTRLTVV.